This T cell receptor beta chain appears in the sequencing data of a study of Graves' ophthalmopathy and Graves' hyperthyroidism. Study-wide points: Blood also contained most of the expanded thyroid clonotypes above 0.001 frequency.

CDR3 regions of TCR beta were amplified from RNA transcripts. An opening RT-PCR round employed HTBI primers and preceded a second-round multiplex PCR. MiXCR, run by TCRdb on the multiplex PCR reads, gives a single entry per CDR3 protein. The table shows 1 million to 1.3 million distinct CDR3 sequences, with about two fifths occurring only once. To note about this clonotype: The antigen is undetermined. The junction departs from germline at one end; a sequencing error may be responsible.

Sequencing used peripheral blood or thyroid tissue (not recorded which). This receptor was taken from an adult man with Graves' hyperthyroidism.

CDR3 in amino acids: CASSPPGRWNTEAFF. CDR3 bases: TGTGCCAGCAGTCCCCCCGGGAGGTGGAACACTGAAGCTTTCTTT. The chain links TRBV10-3 to TRBJ1-1, with unresolved D. Per the germline V gene, CDR1 is ENHRY and CDR2 is SYGVKD. The CDR3 contains 15 residues.